Presented here are 21 T cell receptor beta chains from one specimen sequenced in a study of blood T cell repertoires in COVID-19. TCRdb's copy holds only in-frame clones and misses some; the assay was immunoSEQ multiplex PCR. The table has about 370,000 clones, approximately 88% seen once; the top ten hold around 3%. Specimen: peripheral blood. Source of these receptors: a woman aged 25 to 39 with COVID-19, enrolled during active disease.

V and J are TRBV11-2 and TRBJ2-1; 7 nucleotides align to TRBD2. This CDR3 region has 14 residues. Germline-derived CDR1 and CDR2 are SGHAT and FQNNGV. V gave up 0 bases and J gave up 7 bases; unmatched junction bases: 3. The CDR3 coding sequence is TGTGCCAGCAGCTTAGAACTAGCGAGTAATGAGCAGTTCTTC. It codes for CASSLELASNEQFF.

The CDR3 reads CASSSQGLGETQYF. CDR3 DNA sequence: TGTGCCAGTAGTTCCCAGGGACTAGGCGAGACCCAGTACTTC. The rearrangement uses TRBV19 and TRBJ2-5; 8 nucleotides match TRBD2. J was trimmed by 5 bases and V by 5 bases; bases with no gene match: 7. The CDR3 has 14 amino acids. Looked up from germline, CDR1 is LNHDA and CDR2 is SQIVND (reference sequence).

This clone has only a few counts. V gene TRBV6-5 combines with J gene TRBJ1-2; possibly TRBD1 for D (6 bases). Between the trimmed V and J ends, which lost 5 bases and 6 bases, there was a span of 16 bases. Germline V lookup: CDR1 MNHEY, CDR2 SVGAGI. CDR3 length: 14 residues. CDR3 in DNA: TGTGCCAGCAGTACTTCACAGGGTACACATGGCTACACCTTC. Translated: CASSTSQGTHGYTF.

CDR3 in DNA: TGTGCCAGCAGTGAGGGGCCCATCCCGCCGGGTGAGACCCAGTACTTC. This codes for CASSEGPIPPGETQYF. The V and J genes are TRBV2 and TRBJ2-5, with D possibly being TRBD1 (5 bases). Per germline, CDR1 SNHLY and CDR2 FYNNEI. The length of the CDR3 is 16 residues. Deletions cut 3 bases from V and 5 bases from J, with 19 bases between.

This rearrangement joins TRBV27 to TRBJ2-2; no definite D call. The CDR3 extends over 12 amino acids. Germline CDR1 is MNHEY and CDR2 is SMNVEV (reference sequence). The ends were cut back, 8 bases at V and 6 bases at J, with 10 bases in the middle. The CDR3 spells CASGLGPGELFF. In DNA, the CDR3 is TGTGCCAGCGGGCTGGGCCCCGGGGAGCTGTTTTTT.

The chain is built from TRBV5-1 and TRBJ2-1, with D tentatively TRBD1 (5 bases). The ends were cut back, 4 bases at V and 0 bases at J, with 14 bases in the middle. The CDR3 contains 16 residues. Germline CDR1 SGHRS, CDR2 YFSETQ. For the CDR3, the DNA is TGCGCCAGCAGCCTTACGACAGCAGGCTCCTACAATGAGCAGTTCTTC. Encoded protein: CASSLTTAGSYNEQFF.

Points on this clone: This sample also contains other DNA sequences that code for the same CDR3. The V gene is TRBV5-1, the J gene TRBJ1-4; the match to TRBD1 covers 8 bases. The CDR3 extends over 14 amino acids. Germline loops: CDR1 SGHRS, CDR2 YFSETQ. After removal of 4 bases from V and 6 bases from J, the junction contained 5 bases not matched to a gene. The CDR3 DNA sequence: TGCGCCAGCAGCGTGGACAGGGTAGATGAAAAACTGTTTTTT. It specifies CASSVDRVDEKLFF. The whole variable domain, filled in from reference TRBV5-1 and TRBJ1-4, reads KAGVTQTPRYLIKTRGQQVTLSCSPISGHRSVSWYQQTPGQGLQFLFEYFSETQRNKGNFPGRFSGRQFSNSRSEMNVSTLELGDSALYLCASSVDRVDEKLFFGSGTQLSVL.

V and J are TRBV7-2 and TRBJ1-1; a possible D gene is TRBD1 (5 bases). Trimming removed 5 bases at V and 0 bases at J, with 13 bases between. Germline V gene lookup returns CDR1 SGHTA and CDR2 FQGNSA. The CDR3 spans 15 residues. CDR3 sequence reads: CASSLMTAMNTEAFF. The CDR3 nucleotides are TGTGCCAGCAGCCTAATGACAGCAATGAACACTGAAGCTTTCTTT.

V is TRBV7-8 and J is TRBJ1-5; D uncertain. Germline CDR1 SGHVS, CDR2 FQNEAQ. The CDR3 has 16 amino acids. V lost 2 bases and J 4 bases, leaving 15 bases between the germline ends. The CDR3: CASSLRRSGVNQPQHF. The CDR3 DNA reads as TGTGCCAGCAGCTTAAGACGGAGCGGAGTTAATCAGCCCCAGCATTTT.

V is TRBV7-2 and J is TRBJ2-4; D is uncertain. This CDR3 spans 13 amino acids. Trimming removed 5 bases at V and 3 bases at J, with 8 bases between. Germline V lookup: CDR1 SGHTA, CDR2 FQGNSA. For the CDR3, the DNA is TGTGCCAGCAGCACCTCAGACAAAAACATTCAGTACTTC. Protein sequence: CASSTSDKNIQYF.

The chain couples TRBV5-1 to TRBJ1-1, with D perhaps TRBD1 (5 bases). Germline V lookup: CDR1 SGHRS, CDR2 YFSETQ. V was cut by 4 bases and J by 0 bases, with 16 bases left in between. This CDR3 has 16 amino acids. This CDR3 is CASSEPGGSLNTEAFF. Written as DNA, the CDR3 is TGCGCCAGCAGCGAACCCGGGGGGTCCTTGAACACTGAAGCTTTCTTT.

V gene TRBV6-2 or TRBV6-3 combines with J gene TRBJ1-2; the D is unclear. This CDR3 is built from 11 residues. Per the germline V gene, CDR1 is MNHEY and CDR2 is SVGEGT. Trimming shortened V by 2 bases and J by 8 bases, and 6 bases separated the two germline ends. The CDR3 here is CASSYPVGYTF. The CDR3 nucleotides are TGTGCCAGCAGTTACCCCGTAGGCTACACCTTC.

The chain joins TRBV19 to TRBJ1-4; 9 bases line up with TRBD1. Germline V CDR1 and CDR2: LNHDA, SQIVND (reference sequence). Trimming took 3 bases from V and 7 from J; bases not matched to a gene: 3. The CDR3 runs 14 residues. CDR3 in DNA: TGTGCCAGTAGTATTCGACAGGGGGTTGAAAAACTGTTTTTT. It is translated as CASSIRQGVEKLFF.

This clone has a single count. The chain carries TRBV5-1 and TRBJ2-3, with unresolved D. CDR3 size: 12 residues. V dropped 0 bases and J dropped 5 bases, with 4 bases sitting between them. Germline V gives CDR1 SGHRS, CDR2 YFSETQ. The CDR3 coding sequence is TGCGCCAGCAGCTTGGATCTAGATACGCAGTATTTT. Amino acids: CASSLDLDTQYF.

V usage is TRBV6-5 and J usage is TRBJ1-4; perhaps TRBD1 as D (6 bases). This CDR3 has 13 residues. The ends were cut back, 5 bases at V and 6 bases at J, with 10 bases in the middle. Germline V gene lookup returns CDR1 MNHEY and CDR2 SVGAGI. Written as DNA, the CDR3 is TGTGCCAGCAGTCGACGACAGGATGAAAAACTGTTTTTT. As protein: CASSRRQDEKLFF.

This clone is a singleton in its sample. The rearrangement uses TRBV7-2 and TRBJ1-5; D is unresolved. Trimming pared 1 base from V and 6 bases from J, leaving 19 bases between. There are 17 residues in the CDR3. From germline, CDR1 is SGHTA and CDR2 FQGNSA. The CDR3 loop reads CASSLGWSPMFGQPQHF. CDR3 coding DNA: TGTGCCAGCAGCTTAGGCTGGTCTCCTATGTTTGGTCAGCCCCAGCATTTT.

The chain uses TRBV7-2 and TRBJ2-7, with D possibly TRBD2 on 6 matching bases. V was shortened by 0 bases and J by 4 bases, with 10 bases between the two germline ends. The CDR3 is 14 amino acids. Germline V gives CDR1 SGHTA, CDR2 FQGNSA. The CDR3 DNA reads TGTGCCAGCAGCTTAGCTAAGGAGGGGTACGAGCAGTACTTC. The encoded protein is CASSLAKEGYEQYF.

The rearrangement uses TRBV10-3 and TRBJ1-3, with TRBD1 matching over 7 bases. The J segment lost 4 bases and the V segment lost 3 bases, leaving 9 bases of the junction unmatched. Germline values: CDR1 ENHRY, CDR2 SYGVKD. This CDR3 region has 16 residues. CDR3 sequence reads: CAISDPLTGAGNTIYF. DNA of the CDR3: TGTGCCATCAGTGATCCCCTTACAGGGGCCGGAAACACCATATATTTT.

The chain is built from TRBV6-2 or TRBV6-3 and TRBJ2-3, with a possible D match to TRBD2 (6 bases). The germline V and J ends were trimmed by 2 bases and 2 bases, with 17 bases remaining between them. This CDR3 has 17 amino acids. CDR1 MNHEY and CDR2 SVGEGT come from the germline V gene. CDR3: CASSYGVGGGVTDTQYF. CDR3 in DNA: TGTGCCAGCAGTTACGGGGTCGGCGGCGGGGTCACAGATACGCAGTATTTT.

The chain recombines TRBV29-1 with TRBJ2-1; 9 bases fit TRBD2. The germline CDR1 and CDR2 sequences are SQVTM and ANQGSEA. V was clipped by 2 bases and J by 12 bases; unmatched bases: 11. This CDR3 contains 14 residues. The CDR3: CSVEPPEREVGQFF. The CDR3 bases are TGCAGCGTTGAACCCCCAGAGCGGGAGGTTGGGCAGTTCTTC.

The chain links TRBV19 to TRBJ1-1; 8 bases are a match to TRBD1. The junction had 8 bases not matched to a gene; V was cut back by 4 bases and J by 1 base. The CDR3 covers 16 residues. Germline-derived CDR1 and CDR2 are LNHDA and SQIVND (reference sequence). CDR3 sequence reads: CASSTRDRTPNTEAFF. CDR3 in DNA: TGTGCCAGTAGTACCCGGGACAGGACCCCGAACACTGAAGCTTTCTTT.